This entry lists 8 T cell receptor beta chains sequenced from one sample in a study of T cells in Graves' hyperthyroidism and ophthalmopathy. Amplified TCR beta CDR3 regions came from RNA transcripts. Using the HTBI primer set, a first-round RT-PCR was run on the TCR CDR3. TCRdb reprocessed the multiplex PCR reads with MiXCR, giving one entry per CDR3 protein. The sample carries about 180,000 distinct CDR3 sequences, about a sixth recorded once. Sequencing was done on a sample of blood. The receptors originated from a woman between 50 and 59 years old with Graves' hyperthyroidism.

Concerning this clonotype: The junction shows a germline mismatch at one end, possibly a read error. The rearrangement uses TRBV18 and TRBJ1-5; D is uncertain. Germline CDR1 is KGHSH and CDR2 is LQKENI. CDR3 length: 14 residues. The CDR3 DNA reads TGTGTCAGCTCACCAGCGGCTCGCAATCAGCCCCAGCATTTT. Encoded protein: CVSSPAARNQPQHF.

This clonotype was seen a handful of times. The V and J genes are TRBV12-3 or TRBV12-4 and TRBJ2-1; D not certain. Trimming removed 4 bases from V and 0 bases from J, with 19 bases in between. The CDR3 has 18 residues. CDR3 nucleotide sequence: TGTGCCAGCAGTTGGACCACAGCCGAGGCGAGCTCCTACAATGAGCAGTTCTTC. It encodes CASSWTTAEASSYNEQFF.

This clonotype was detected ten times or more. This chain connects TRBV27 to TRBJ2-1; D tentatively fits TRBD1 or TRBD2 (5 bases each). V lost 3 bases and J lost 0, with 15 bases in between. The CDR3 loop spans 17 amino acids. Germline lookup yields CDR1 MNHEY and CDR2 SMNVEV (reference sequence). The CDR3, as DNA: TGTGCCAGCAGTTTGGGGACCCTAAGTAGCTCCTACAATGAGCAGTTCTTC. This gives the protein CASSLGTLSSSYNEQFF.

This clonotype was recorded many times. V usage is TRBV6-1 and J usage is TRBJ1-4; the D gene is possibly TRBD1 (5 bases). Trimming stripped 3 bases from V and 0 bases from J, with 8 bases between. In germline, CDR1 is MNHNS, CDR2 SASEGT. The CDR3 is made up of 15 amino acids. CDR3 coding DNA: TGTGCCAGCAGTGAGACAGAATCAACTAATGAAAAACTGTTTTTT. Protein product: CASSETESTNEKLFF.

This clonotype was seen repeatedly, ten times or more. Written as DNA, the CDR3 is TGTGCCAGCTCACCCGCAGATACGCAGTATTTT. Protein product: CASSPADTQYF. The V and J genes are TRBV18 and TRBJ2-3; unclear D gene. Germline V gene sequence: CDR1 KGHSH, CDR2 LQKENI. Trimming stripped 3 bases from V and 4 bases from J, with 2 bases between. The length of the CDR3 is 11 residues.

This clonotype has at least ten counts. CDR3: CAAGAYTYEQYF. CDR3 bases: TGTGCAGCGGGGGCCTACACCTACGAGCAGTACTTC. The V call is TRBV7-9, the J call TRBJ2-7; 8 bases are shared with TRBD2. The CDR3 totals 12 residues. CDR1 is SEHNR and CDR2 is FQNEAQ in the germline V gene (reference sequence).

The sample holds many counts of this clonotype. This chain links TRBV7-9 with TRBJ2-3; 11 bases match TRBD2. Germline CDR1 reads SEHNR; CDR2 reads FQNEAQ (reference sequence). V dropped 5 bases and J dropped 1; count of bases not matched to a gene: 8. This CDR3 contains 17 residues. DNA of the CDR3: TGTGCCAGCAGCCGTACTACTAGCGGGGGTCGCACAGATACGCAGTATTTT. Protein: CASSRTTSGGRTDTQYF.

This sequence joins TRBV5-6 and TRBJ1-1; D remains ambiguous. The V gene lost 2 bases and the J gene lost 6 bases, with 8 bases spanning the gap. The CDR3 has 12 residues. Germline V gene sequence: CDR1 SGHDT, CDR2 YYEEEE. CDR3 loop: CASSFGVAEAFF. DNA of the CDR3: TGTGCCAGCAGCTTTGGGGTGGCTGAAGCTTTCTTT.